Listed below are T cell receptor beta chains from one sample, sequenced in a study of blood T cell repertoires in COVID-19. TCRdb keeps only in-frame clones here, not all; method: immunoSEQ multiplex PCR. Of around 190,000 clones listed, around 80% are singletons. The sequenced sample was peripheral blood. These receptors all stem from a human donor in a cohort sampled during active COVID-19. Both conserved end residues are trimmed from each CDR3. Some rows mark clone size as missing; the rest say once, few, many or name a class of expanded clone.

>-|TRBV3-1/TRBV3-2|TRBJ1-2
ASSISDYGYT
>-|TRBV5-8|TRBJ2-3
ASSPGLARGGTDTQY
>-|TRBV19|TRBJ1-2
ATRRSDNPTLSYGYT
>once|TRBV7-2|TRBJ2-6
ASSPPWGKTGAGANVLT
>-|TRBV4-1|TRBJ2-5
ASSQDRGIETQY
>few|TRBV29-1|TRBJ2-7
SVQPSTSYEQY
>-|TRBV19|TRBJ1-6
ASSPQTYSPLH
>-|TRBV27|TRBJ1-4
ASSLRGTGWEKLF
>-|TRBV5-1|TRBJ2-7
ASSFGLIYEQY
>-|TRBV3-1/TRBV3-2|TRBJ2-3
ASSRSLAYASADTQY
>-|TRBV5-6|TRBJ2-1
ASQDYSSYNEQF
>-|TRBV11-1|TRBJ1-2
ASSLGSGYGYT
>-|TRBV19|TRBJ1-1
ASSIGSRNTEAF
>-|TRBV5-1|TRBJ2-5
ASSPQGAGETQY
>-|TRBV7-9|TRBJ2-5
ASSYPTGLAGVETQY
>-|TRBV15|TRBJ2-7
ATSRDRVSGTIEQY
>few|TRBV19|TRBJ1-2
AIHNRGDGYGYT
>-|TRBV18|TRBJ2-7
ASSAARGDSYEQY
>-|TRBV6-5|TRBJ2-7
ASSKTGGYEQY
>-|TRBV11-2|TRBJ1-6
ASSLRAPRVSNSPLH
>-|TRBV18|TRBJ1-5
ASSPPTGSRNQPQH